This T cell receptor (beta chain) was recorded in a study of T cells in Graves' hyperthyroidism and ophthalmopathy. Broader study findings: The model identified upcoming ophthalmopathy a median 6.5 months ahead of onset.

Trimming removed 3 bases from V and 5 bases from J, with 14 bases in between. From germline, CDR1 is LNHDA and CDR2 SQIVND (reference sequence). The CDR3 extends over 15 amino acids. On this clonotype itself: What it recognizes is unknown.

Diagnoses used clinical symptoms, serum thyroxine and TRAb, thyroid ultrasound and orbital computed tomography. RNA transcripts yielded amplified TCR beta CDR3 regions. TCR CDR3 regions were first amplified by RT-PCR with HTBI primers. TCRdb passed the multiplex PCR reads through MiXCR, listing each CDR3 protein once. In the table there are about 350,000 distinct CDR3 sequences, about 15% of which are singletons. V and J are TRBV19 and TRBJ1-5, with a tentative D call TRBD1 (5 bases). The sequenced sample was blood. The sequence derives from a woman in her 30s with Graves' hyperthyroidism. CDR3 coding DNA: TGTGCCAGTAGTATGGGGGGAGGGAGTGATCAGCCCCAGCATTTT. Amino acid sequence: CASSMGGGSDQPQHF.